Below are 20 T cell receptor beta chains sequenced from a single sample in a study of blood T cell repertoires in COVID-19. Produced via immunoSEQ multiplex PCR; TCRdb's table is partial and in-frame only. The sample has some 320,000 clones; roughly 90% are singletons. The specimen sequenced was PBMCs or T cells enriched from blood (not recorded which). The receptors shown here come from a man between 60 and 75 years old who had recovered from COVID-19.

This clone was detected only a few times. This sequence joins TRBV3-1 (or the pseudogene TRBV3-2) and TRBJ2-7; the match to TRBD2 covers 14 bases. J lost 4 bases, V lost 0 bases, and 8 bases had no gene match. The CDR3 contains 18 residues. Germline V gives CDR1 LGHDT, CDR2 YNNKEL (reference sequence). In DNA form, the CDR3 reads TGTGCCAGCAGCCAAGATAGGGGACTAGCGGGAGCGAATTACGAGCAGTACTTC. Translation: CASSQDRGLAGANYEQYF.

V and J are TRBV5-1 and TRBJ1-5, with 8 bases lining up with TRBD1. V lost 4 bases to trimming and J lost 5 bases; unmatched junction nucleotides: 8. The CDR3 extends over 15 amino acids. Germline V lookup: CDR1 SGHRS, CDR2 YFSETQ. The CDR3 DNA follows: TGCGCCAGCAGCCCGACAGGGGATCCTCATCAGCCCCAGCATTTT. Translating gives CASSPTGDPHQPQHF.

This clone came up a few times. V usage is TRBV4-1 and J usage is TRBJ1-2; D is ambiguous. CDR1 is MGHRA and CDR2 is YSYEKL in the germline V gene. Deletions cut 2 bases from V and 5 bases from J, with 9 bases between. CDR3 length equals 13 residues. CDR3 sequence: CASSQMTEYGYTF. Here the CDR3 DNA reads TGCGCCAGCAGCCAAATGACGGAGTATGGCTACACCTTC.

V and J are TRBV21-1 and TRBJ2-1; the table's D call of TRBD2 was not tested on the DNA. TRBV21-1 is recorded as a pseudogene. The CDR3 has 18 amino acids. The CDR3 is CASRGLGLAGGPPYEQFF. The CDR3 DNA reads as TGTGCCAGCAGAGGTTTGGGACTAGCGGGAGGTCCCCCCTATGAGCAGTTCTTC.

The CDR3 region is CASSRGLPTILTGPNYGYTF. DNA for the CDR3: TGTGCCAGCAGCCGAGGACTTCCCACGATCCTGACAGGGCCAAACTATGGCTACACCTTC. The chain combines TRBV14 with TRBJ1-2; 7 bases align to TRBD1. This CDR3 region has 20 residues. V shed 4 bases, J shed 2 bases, and the junction held 22 bases outside the gene matches. Germline CDR1 and CDR2: SGHDN and FVKESK.

The chain joins TRBV5-1 to TRBJ2-7, with D maybe TRBD1 (7 bases). There are 17 residues in the CDR3. Trimming took 0 bases from V and 4 from J, leaving 20 bases between them. Germline values: CDR1 SGHRS, CDR2 YFSETQ. CDR3 protein: CASSLGGLGTATYEQYF. In DNA, the CDR3 is TGCGCCAGCAGCTTGGGGGGACTCGGGACAGCTACTTACGAGCAGTACTTC.

The CDR3 is CASTTREANTGELFF. CDR3 sequence (DNA): TGTGCCAGCACCACCCGGGAAGCGAACACCGGGGAGCTGTTTTTT. The chain carries TRBV5-6 and TRBJ2-2; D may be TRBD2 (5 bases). Deletions cut 6 bases from V and 0 bases from J, with 12 bases between. The germline CDR1 and CDR2 sequences are SGHDT and YYEEEE. The CDR3 runs 15 residues.

This chain joins TRBV30 and TRBJ2-5; 7 bases align to TRBD2. The trim removed 4 bases at V and 9 bases at J, leaving 8 bases unmatched. The CDR3 is 12 amino acids. CDR1 is GTSNPN and CDR2 is SVGIG in the germline V gene (reference sequence). This chain's CDR3 is CAWIGLGGAQYF. CDR3 sequence (DNA): TGTGCCTGGATCGGTTTGGGGGGGGCCCAGTACTTC.

V and J are TRBV7-3 and TRBJ2-7; TRBD1 aligns across 11 bases. V shed 9 bases, J shed 6 bases, and the junction held 7 bases outside the gene matches. This CDR3 is 13 amino acids long. Germline-derived CDR1 and CDR2 are SGHTA and FQGTGA. CDR3 residues: CASSDRGQVEQYF. CDR3 DNA sequence: TGTGCCAGTTCGGACAGGGGGCAGGTCGAGCAGTACTTC.

Only one count was recorded for this clone. For the CDR3, the DNA is TGTGCCAGTACGACAGCCTTTAGAAACTATGGCTACACCTTC. Translated, it gives CASTTAFRNYGYTF. This sequence joins TRBV19 and TRBJ1-2; tentatively, D is TRBD1 (5 bases). CDR1 is LNHDA, CDR2 SQIVND, per germline (reference sequence). The CDR3 extends over 14 amino acids. V was cut by 7 bases and J by 2 bases, with 14 bases left in between.

The CDR3 DNA sequence: TGTGCCAGCAGCTTGCCGGGAGACACCGGGGAGCTGTTTTTT. Protein sequence: CASSLPGDTGELFF. The chain couples TRBV5-4 to TRBJ2-2; tentatively, D is TRBD2 (6 bases). The CDR3 consists of 14 residues. Germline CDR1 SGHNT, CDR2 YYREEE (reference sequence). V lost 1 base, J lost 3 bases, and 7 bases lay in between.

The rearrangement links TRBV7-6 to TRBJ1-4; maybe TRBD1 (5 bases). The V and J ends lost 5 bases and 8 bases respectively, with 12 bases between them. Germline-derived CDR1 and CDR2 are SGHVS and FNYEAQ. CDR3 length: 13 residues. The CDR3 sequence: CASSPSGWEKLFF. CDR3 DNA sequence: TGTGCCAGCAGCCCCTCAGGGTGGGAAAAACTGTTTTTT.

The chain links TRBV15 to TRBJ1-4; the D gene is possibly TRBD1 (5 bases). From germline, CDR1 is LNHNV and CDR2 YYDKDF (reference sequence). The CDR3 runs to 14 residues. V dropped 1 base and J dropped 5 bases, with 8 bases sitting between them. CDR3: CATSRGTGNEKLFF. The CDR3 bases are TGTGCCACCAGCAGAGGAACAGGAAATGAAAAACTGTTTTTT.

The V gene is TRBV25-1, the J gene TRBJ1-2; 8 bases are shared with TRBD1. Germline V CDR1 and CDR2: MGHDK, SYGVNS. V was pared by 3 bases and J by 5 bases, with 5 bases of the junction left unmatched. CDR3 length: 14 amino acids. The CDR3 DNA reads TGTGCCAGCAGTGAGGACAGGGCAGGTTATGGCTACACCTTC. Translating gives CASSEDRAGYGYTF.

The genes are TRBV2 and TRBJ1-2, with D possibly TRBD1 on 5 matching bases. Germline assignment: CDR1 SNHLY and CDR2 FYNNEI. CDR3 length: 13 amino acids. V dropped 3 bases and J dropped 1 base, with 6 bases sitting between them. CDR3 amino acids: CASSEDINYGYTF. CDR3 coding DNA: TGTGCCAGCAGTGAGGACATTAACTATGGCTACACCTTC. Together with reference TRBV2 and TRBJ1-2, the CDR3 gives the full variable domain: EPEVTQTPSHQVTQMGQEVILRCVPISNHLYFYWYRQILGQKVEFLVSFYNNEISEKSEIFDDQFSVERPDGSNFTLKIRSTKLEDSAMYFCASSEDINYGYTFGSGTRLTVV.

The J gene is TRBJ1-2, the V gene TRBV18; D perhaps matches TRBD1 (6 bases). The CDR3 is made up of 17 amino acids. CDR1 is KGHSH, CDR2 LQKENI, per germline. V lost 2 bases and J lost 3, with 19 bases in between. CDR3 DNA: TGTGCCAGCTCACCAGTAATCCTTCGGGGGGCGGACTATGGCTACACCTTC. It encodes CASSPVILRGADYGYTF.

V gene TRBV4-1 combines with J gene TRBJ1-4; D may be TRBD1 (6 bases). Trimming cost V 0 bases and J 10 bases, with 21 bases left between them. CDR3 length: 17 amino acids. The germline gives CDR1 MGHRA, CDR2 YSYEKL. The CDR3 region is CASSQDRGDTTKGKLFF. In nucleotides, the CDR3 is TGCGCCAGCAGCCAAGATCGAGGGGACACCACAAAGGGAAAACTGTTTTTT.

The V call is TRBV7-2, the J call TRBJ2-7; 12 bases line up with TRBD2. V lost 0 bases and J lost 0; bases outside the gene matches: 12. The CDR3 spans 20 residues. Germline assignment: CDR1 SGHTA and CDR2 FQGNSA. CDR3 protein: CASSLALGLAGTQSSYEQYF. CDR3 DNA sequence: TGTGCCAGCAGCTTAGCCCTCGGACTAGCGGGGACCCAGAGCTCCTACGAGCAGTACTTC. Looking up the rest from reference TRBV7-2 and TRBJ2-7 gives the full variable domain: GAGVSQSPSNKVTEKGKDVELRCDPISGHTALYWYRQSLGQGLEFLIYFQGNSAPDKSGLPSDRFSAERTGGSVSTLTIQRTQQEDSAVYLCASSLALGLAGTQSSYEQYFGPGTRLTVT.

The CDR3: CASSQNWGGGTEAFF. CDR3 coding DNA: TGCGCCAGCAGCCAGAACTGGGGGGGCGGGACTGAAGCTTTCTTT. This chain uses TRBV4-1 with TRBJ1-1; tentative D call: TRBD1 (6 bases). V was trimmed by 3 bases and J by 5 bases, leaving 16 bases between them. This CDR3 comprises 15 residues. The germline CDR1 and CDR2 sequences are MGHRA and YSYEKL.

This chain joins TRBV6-5 and TRBJ1-3, with D unclear. Per germline, CDR1 MNHEY and CDR2 SVGAGI. Deletions cut 6 bases from V and 3 bases from J, with 3 bases between. There are 11 residues in the CDR3. In DNA form, the CDR3 reads TGTGCCAGCAGACTTGGAAACACCATATATTTT. The encoded protein is CASRLGNTIYF.